This T cell receptor beta chain was sequenced during a study of post-analysis software for immune sequencing data. Study context: The study covered relapsing-remitting, secondary progressive and progressive-relapsing courses of multiple sclerosis. Study-wide results and caveats: A few TRBV segments (TRBV5-6, TRBV5-1 and TRBV20-1 among them) occurred more frequently in patients than in controls. Compared with controls, patients showed significantly lower normalized Chao1 diversity. F measure showed strong co-clustering of same-batch samples.

Unique molecular identifiers were built into the TCR beta cDNA libraries. Out of roughly 0.85 to 10 million T cells, some 480,000 cDNA molecules were generated. TCRdb re-called the PCR reads through MiXCR, storing one row per CDR3 protein. The table has just over 250,000 distinct CDR3 sequences, about 40% seen once; the top ten hold around 5%. The V segment lost 7 bases and the J segment 4 bases; nucleotides outside the gene matches: 8. CDR3 length equals 14 residues. In germline, CDR1 is SGHRS, CDR2 YFSETQ. This clonotype was observed at least ten times. As yet, its antigen is unknown. This clonotype was obtained from a girl aged 5 to 17 with multiple sclerosis. The sequenced sample consisted of blood. The genes are TRBV5-1 and TRBJ2-1; 7 bases align to TRBD1. The CDR3 protein is CASGLWDRYNEQFF. The CDR3 DNA reads TGCGCCAGCGGCCTATGGGACAGATACAATGAGCAGTTCTTC.